Presented here are 5 T cell receptor beta chains from one specimen sequenced in a study of blood T cell repertoires in COVID-19. Generated by immunoSEQ multiplex PCR, the TCRdb table keeps only in-frame clones and is missing some. Counted here are roughly 97,000 clones, roughly 90% occurring once; the ten biggest clones make up 6%. The sample taken for sequencing was peripheral blood. The receptors stem from a human donor in a cohort sampled during active COVID-19.

Relative to its sample, this clone is medium-sized. The CDR3 bases are TGTGCCAGCAGGCGGGAGGGTACCAACACCGGGGAGCTGTTTTTT. Residues: CASRREGTNTGELFF. The rearrangement joins TRBV2 to TRBJ2-2; TRBD2 aligns across 9 bases. The germline gives CDR1 SNHLY, CDR2 FYNNEI. This CDR3 comprises 15 residues. V trimming: 6 bases; J trimming: 2 bases; junction bases outside the gene matches: 4.

The chain joins TRBV7-9 to TRBJ2-5; unclear D gene. V dropped 0 bases and J dropped 2 bases, with 7 bases sitting between them. Per germline, CDR1 SEHNR and CDR2 FQNEAQ (reference sequence). The CDR3 covers 14 residues. CDR3 loop: CASSLALGQETQYF. The CDR3 region has the DNA TGTGCCAGCAGCTTAGCGCTAGGACAAGAGACCCAGTACTTC.

The chain links TRBV6-2 or TRBV6-3 to TRBJ2-5; D possibly corresponds to TRBD2 (6 bases). This CDR3 region has 16 residues. Germline loops: CDR1 MNHEY, CDR2 SVGEGT. V lost 5 bases to trimming and J lost 1 base, with 17 bases between them. In DNA, the CDR3 is TGTGCCAGCAGTCGCCGGGACTTTCAATCCCAAGAGACCCAGTACTTC. Protein sequence: CASSRRDFQSQETQYF.

This rearrangement joins TRBV28 to TRBJ1-2; D possibly corresponds to TRBD1 (5 bases). The V and J ends lost 2 bases and 8 bases respectively, with 15 bases between them. This CDR3 is 14 amino acids long. Germline lookup yields CDR1 MDHEN and CDR2 SYDVKM. Here the CDR3 DNA reads TGTGCCAGCAGTTTACCCGGGGGAGCAACGGGCTACACCTTC. This codes for CASSLPGGATGYTF.

The rearrangement joins TRBV18 to TRBJ2-7; possibly TRBD1 for D (6 bases). Per the germline V gene, CDR1 is KGHSH and CDR2 is LQKENI. The CDR3 consists of 17 residues. Trimming left V 2 bases short and J 7 bases short, with 24 bases between. The CDR3 here is CASSPSVRTDFFGEQYF. In nucleotides, the CDR3 is TGTGCCAGCTCACCATCCGTAAGGACAGATTTTTTCGGGGAGCAGTACTTC.